This TCR beta chain was profiled in a study of T cell repertoires in cytomegalovirus infection. Study in general: Public TCR beta signatures were indicative of both CMV infection and a matching HLA type.

TCRdb analysed the reads with MiXCR anew, one entry per CDR3 protein. The data hold roughly 730,000 distinct CDR3 sequences, with roughly 36% observed a single time. This clonotype was detected only a few times. The target antigen is unknown. V lost 4 bases to trimming and J lost 5 bases, with 9 bases between them. The CDR3 covers 13 residues. Study conclusions and caveats: Totalled public TCR beta family frequency picked out people who carried CMV plus the relevant HLA.

Sequencing used cultured PBMCs, obtained from culture after CMV antigen stimulation. This chain connects TRBV12-3 or TRBV12-4 to TRBJ1-5; TRBD1 is a possible D gene (5 bases). The clonotype was recovered from a human donor in good health (CMV status not recorded). Some clones in this sample may be carry-over from other donors' samples. CDR3 loop: CASSSQADQPQHF. The DNA of the CDR3 is TGTGCCAGCAGTTCACAGGCAGATCAGCCCCAGCATTTT.